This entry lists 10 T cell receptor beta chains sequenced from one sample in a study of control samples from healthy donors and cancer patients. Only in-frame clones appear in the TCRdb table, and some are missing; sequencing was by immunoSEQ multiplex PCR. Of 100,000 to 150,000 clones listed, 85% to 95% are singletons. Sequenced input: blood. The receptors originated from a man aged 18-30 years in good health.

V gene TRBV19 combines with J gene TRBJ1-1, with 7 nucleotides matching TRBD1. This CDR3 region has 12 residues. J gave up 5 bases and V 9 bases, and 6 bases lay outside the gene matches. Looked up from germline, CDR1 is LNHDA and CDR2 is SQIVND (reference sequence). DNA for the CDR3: TGTGCCAGCAGGGGGTATGGGACTGAAGCTTTCTTT. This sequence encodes CASRGYGTEAFF.

The CDR3 here is CASSSSGGVTQYF. DNA for the CDR3: TGTGCCAGCAGTTCAAGCGGGGGTGTTACGCAGTATTTT. The rearrangement links TRBV2 to TRBJ2-3; TRBD2 aligns across 8 bases. This CDR3 region has 13 residues. Germline CDR1 reads SNHLY; CDR2 reads FYNNEI. V dropped 5 bases and J dropped 8; count of bases not matched to a gene: 6.

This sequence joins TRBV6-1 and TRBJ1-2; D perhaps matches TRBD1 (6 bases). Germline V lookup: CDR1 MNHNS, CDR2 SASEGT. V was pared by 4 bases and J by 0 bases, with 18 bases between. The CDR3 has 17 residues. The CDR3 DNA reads TGTGCCAGCAGTGCCTCGAAGGCGACAGGTACTAACTATGGCTACACCTTC. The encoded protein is CASSASKATGTNYGYTF.

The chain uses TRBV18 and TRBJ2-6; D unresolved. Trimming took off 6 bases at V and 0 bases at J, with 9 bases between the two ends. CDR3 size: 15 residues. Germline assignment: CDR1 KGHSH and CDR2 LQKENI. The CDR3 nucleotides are TGTGCCAGCTCCTTCCAAAGCTCTGGGGCCAACGTCCTGACTTTC. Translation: CASSFQSSGANVLTF.

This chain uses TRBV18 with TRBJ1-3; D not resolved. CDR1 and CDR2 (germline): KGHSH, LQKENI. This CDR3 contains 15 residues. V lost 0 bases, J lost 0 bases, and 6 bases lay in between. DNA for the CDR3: TGTGCCAGCTCACCACCGAGCGACTCTGGAAACACCATATATTTT. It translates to CASSPPSDSGNTIYF.

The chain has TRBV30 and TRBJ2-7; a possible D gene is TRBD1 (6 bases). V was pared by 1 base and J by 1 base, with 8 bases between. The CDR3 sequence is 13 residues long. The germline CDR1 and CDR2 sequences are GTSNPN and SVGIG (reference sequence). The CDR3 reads CAWSAGQSYEQYF. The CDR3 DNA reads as TGTGCCTGGAGTGCCGGACAGTCCTACGAGCAGTACTTC.

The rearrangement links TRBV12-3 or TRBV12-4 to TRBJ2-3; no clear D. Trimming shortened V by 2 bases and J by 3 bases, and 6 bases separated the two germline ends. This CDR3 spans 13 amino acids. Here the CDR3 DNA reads TGTGCCAGCAGTTTACTGAGGACAGATACGCAGTATTTT. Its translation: CASSLLRTDTQYF.

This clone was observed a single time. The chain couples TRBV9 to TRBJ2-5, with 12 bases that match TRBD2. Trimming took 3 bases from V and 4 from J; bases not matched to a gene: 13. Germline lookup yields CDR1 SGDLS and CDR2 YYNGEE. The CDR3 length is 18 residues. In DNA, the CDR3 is TGTGCCAGCAGCGAGGGTGGGCTAGCGGGGGGGCCAGGAGAGACCCAGTACTTC. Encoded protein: CASSEGGLAGGPGETQYF. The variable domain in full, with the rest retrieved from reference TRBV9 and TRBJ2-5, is DSGVTQTPKHLITATGQRVTLRCSPRSGDLSVYWYQQSLDQGLQFLIQYYNGEERAKGNILERFSAQQFPDLHSELNLSSLELGDSALYFCASSEGGLAGGPGETQYFGPGTRLLVL.

The CDR3 coding sequence is TGTGCCAGCCAGGGACAGGGATCTAACACCATATATTTT. It is translated as CASQGQGSNTIYF. The chain combines TRBV7-9 with TRBJ1-3; 9 nucleotides agree with TRBD1. The CDR3 loop spans 13 amino acids. Germline loops: CDR1 SEHNR, CDR2 FQNEAQ (reference sequence). J lost 7 bases, V lost 8 bases, and 6 bases had no gene match.

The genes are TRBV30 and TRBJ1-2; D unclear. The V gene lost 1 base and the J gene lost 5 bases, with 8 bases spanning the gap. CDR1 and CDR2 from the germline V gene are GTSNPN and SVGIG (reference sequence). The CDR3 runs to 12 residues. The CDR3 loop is CAWSAGFYGYTF. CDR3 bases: TGTGCCTGGAGTGCCGGATTTTATGGCTACACCTTC.